The 30 T cell receptor beta chains presented below share a single source sample, sequenced in a study of STAT5B mutations in CD4+ large granular lymphocyte leukemia. Repertoires were generated with immunoSEQ multiplex PCR, while TCRdb's copy carries only in-frame clones and drops some. In the table there are 37,000 or so clones, roughly 85% of which are singletons. The sequenced material came from CD4+ T cells from blood buffy coats. Every receptor here comes from a human donor in good health.

The rearrangement links TRBV19 to TRBJ1-2; 9 nucleotides line up with TRBD1. J gave up 7 bases and V 4 bases, and 7 bases lay outside the gene matches. Germline V gene data show CDR1 as LNHDA and CDR2 as SQIVND (reference sequence). The CDR3 loop spans 14 amino acids. The chain's CDR3 is CASSTTTGGSGYTF. CDR3 nucleotides: TGTGCCAGTAGTACCACAACAGGGGGCAGTGGCTACACCTTC.

The V and J genes are TRBV2 and TRBJ2-3; possible D gene TRBD1, 6 bases. Germline CDR1 and CDR2: SNHLY and FYNNEI. The CDR3 sequence is 14 residues long. Between the trimmed V and J ends, which lost 3 bases and 1 base, there was a span of 8 bases. The CDR3 nucleotides read TGTGCCAGCAGTGACCGACAGGGCACAGATACGCAGTATTTT. This sequence encodes CASSDRQGTDTQYF. The full variable domain, in which reference TRBV2 and TRBJ2-3 provide the parts outside the CDR3, is EPEVTQTPSHQVTQMGQEVILRCVPISNHLYFYWYRQILGQKVEFLVSFYNNEISEKSEIFDDQFSVERPDGSNFTLKIRSTKLEDSAMYFCASSDRQGTDTQYFGPGTRLTVL.

The chain is built from TRBV5-1 and TRBJ1-1, with D perhaps TRBD1 (5 bases). Germline V gene lookup returns CDR1 SGHRS and CDR2 YFSETQ. This CDR3 has 12 residues. Trimming cost V 0 bases and J 8 bases, with 8 bases left between them. The CDR3 sequence is CASSLEGPEAFF. CDR3 DNA: TGCGCCAGCAGCTTGGAGGGACCAGAAGCTTTCTTT.

The chain couples TRBV5-5 to TRBJ1-1; the match to TRBD1 covers 9 bases. The V gene end was trimmed by 3 bases and the J gene end by 1 base; junction bases not matched to a gene: 1. CDR1 is SGHKS, CDR2 YYEKEE, per germline (reference sequence). CDR3 size: 14 residues. CDR3 bases: TGTGCCAGCAGCTGGGGACAGGGGAACACTGAAGCTTTCTTT. It yields the protein CASSWGQGNTEAFF.

A remark on this clone: Other DNA sequences within the sample encode an identical CDR3. The CDR3 region is CASSLGGSGGYNEQFF. The DNA of the CDR3 is TGTGCCAGCAGCTTAGGTGGTAGCGGAGGTTACAATGAGCAGTTCTTC. The gene calls are TRBV11-3 and TRBJ2-1; D is possibly TRBD2 (6 bases). Germline V CDR1 and CDR2: SGHNT, YENEEA. The CDR3 totals 16 residues. Trimming took off 1 base at V and 4 bases at J, with 14 bases between the two ends.

This clone was seen only once. This chain links TRBV21-1 with TRBJ2-3; the table's D call, TRBD2, was not checked against the DNA. TRBV21-1 is given as a pseudogene. The CDR3 covers 18 residues. The CDR3 region is CASSPPPVGGCQTDTQYF. CDR3 in DNA: TGTGCCAGCAGCCCCCCCCCGGTGGGAGGGTGTCAGACAGATACGCAGTATTTT.

The rearrangement links TRBV29-1 to TRBJ2-3, with 10 bases aligning to TRBD2. The junction had 1 base not matched to a gene; V was cut back by 3 bases and J by 1 base. The CDR3 loop spans 14 amino acids. CDR1 is SQVTM, CDR2 ANQGSEA, per germline. CDR3 bases: TGCAGCGTTGACCTAGCGGGGGGCACAGATACGCAGTATTTT. It codes for CSVDLAGGTDTQYF.

This sequence joins TRBV28 and TRBJ2-1, with D perhaps TRBD2 (6 bases). Per the germline V gene, CDR1 is MDHEN and CDR2 is SYDVKM. The germline V and J ends were trimmed by 6 bases and 7 bases, with 13 bases remaining between them. CDR3 length: 13 residues. The CDR3: CASRGWGENEQFF. The CDR3 DNA reads TGTGCCAGCAGGGGGTGGGGGGAGAATGAGCAGTTCTTC.

The J gene is TRBJ2-1, the V gene TRBV29-1; TRBD2 matches 14 bases. The CDR3 extends over 16 amino acids. V shed 6 bases and J 1 base; nucleotides not matched to a gene: 5. Germline V gene data show CDR1 as SQVTM and CDR2 as ANQGSEA. The CDR3 DNA is TGCAGCGTCCGAGGGACTAGCGGGAGTTCCTACAATGAGCAGTTCTTC. It specifies CSVRGTSGSSYNEQFF.

The V and J genes are TRBV29-1 and TRBJ2-7, with a weak D call TRBD1 (6 bases). V was shortened by 6 bases and J by 0 bases, with 9 bases between the two germline ends. The CDR3 consists of 12 residues. Germline CDR1 reads SQVTM; CDR2 reads ANQGSEA. CDR3 region: CSVEGHSYEQYF. The CDR3 DNA reads as TGCAGCGTAGAGGGACACTCCTACGAGCAGTACTTC.

This clone was counted a single time. The gene calls are TRBV11-2 and TRBJ1-2; 10 bases are shared with TRBD1. This CDR3 is 15 amino acids long. Germline V CDR1 and CDR2: SGHAT, FQNNGV. After removal of 5 bases from V and 8 bases from J, the junction contained 11 bases not matched to a gene. In nucleotides, the CDR3 is TGTGCCAGCAGCCTCGACAGGGGGCAGGGATTCGGCTACACCTTC. It yields the protein CASSLDRGQGFGYTF.

The chain recombines TRBV5-4 with TRBJ2-7; 11 bases match TRBD2. This CDR3 has 17 amino acids. Germline lookup yields CDR1 SGHNT and CDR2 YYREEE (reference sequence). The ends lost 0 bases at V and 0 bases at J; junction bases unmatched: 5. For the CDR3, the DNA is TGTGCCAGCAGCTTGGGTAGCGGGAGGGCCCTCTCCTACGAGCAGTACTTC. As protein: CASSLGSGRALSYEQYF.

This rearrangement joins TRBV25-1 to TRBJ2-7, with a tentative D call TRBD2 (6 bases). The CDR3 totals 16 residues. V dropped 3 bases and J dropped 1 base, with 16 bases sitting between them. The germline V gene encodes CDR1 MGHDK and CDR2 SYGVNS. The CDR3 here is CASSDPLGGLSYEQYF. The CDR3 region has the DNA TGTGCCAGCAGTGATCCTCTAGGAGGGTTATCCTACGAGCAGTACTTC.

The genes are TRBV4-3 and TRBJ2-3; 9 nucleotides align to TRBD1. The CDR3 runs to 16 residues. V shed 0 bases, J shed 3 bases, and the junction held 4 bases outside the gene matches. The V gene's germline CDR1 is LGHNA and CDR2 YSLEER. In DNA form, the CDR3 reads TGCGCCAGCAGCCAAGATCACGGACAGGGGACAGATACGCAGTATTTT. It codes for CASSQDHGQGTDTQYF.

This chain uses TRBV7-9 with TRBJ2-7; D gene unclear. CDR1 is SEHNR and CDR2 is FQNEAQ in the germline V gene (reference sequence). CDR3 size: 13 residues. V gave up 2 bases and J gave up 5 bases, with 10 bases separating them. The chain's CDR3 is CASSLTADHEQYF. The CDR3 region has the DNA TGTGCCAGCAGCTTAACCGCCGACCACGAGCAGTACTTC.

The gene calls are TRBV28 and TRBJ2-7; TRBD1 matches 12 bases. Per the germline V gene, CDR1 is MDHEN and CDR2 is SYDVKM. The CDR3 is 14 amino acids. With V trimmed by 8 bases and J by 2 bases, 4 bases remained unmatched. The CDR3 nucleotides read TGTGCCAGCGGAGGGGACAGGGGGCCCTACGAGCAGTACTTC. Translating gives CASGGDRGPYEQYF.

The chain joins TRBV7-2 to TRBJ1-2, with D possibly being TRBD1 (5 bases). CDR1 SGHTA and CDR2 FQGNSA come from the germline V gene. The germline V and J ends were trimmed by 4 bases and 8 bases, with 11 bases remaining between them. CDR3 length: 12 amino acids. The DNA of the CDR3 is TGTGCCAGCAGCTACGGGACCCCAGGCTACACCTTC. Protein sequence: CASSYGTPGYTF.

This clone occurred a few times. The chain employs TRBV2 and TRBJ1-1; no clear D gene. Germline values: CDR1 SNHLY, CDR2 FYNNEI. The CDR3 is made up of 14 amino acids. V was pared by 4 bases and J by 2 bases, with 11 bases between. The CDR3 sequence is CASSAYSTNTEAFF. The CDR3 bases are TGTGCCAGCAGTGCTTATTCGACCAACACTGAAGCTTTCTTT.

The chain combines TRBV5-1 with TRBJ1-2; tentatively, D is TRBD1 (6 bases). From germline, CDR1 is SGHRS and CDR2 YFSETQ. The CDR3 loop spans 14 amino acids. The V gene lost 4 bases and the J gene lost 2 bases, with 12 bases spanning the gap. The CDR3 here is CASSATTGNYGYTF. The CDR3 DNA is TGCGCCAGCAGCGCCACCACAGGGAACTATGGCTACACCTTC.

The genes are TRBV18 and TRBJ1-1; D call uncertain. The CDR3 loop spans 12 amino acids. Trimming pared 3 bases from V and 4 bases from J, leaving 6 bases between. The germline CDR1 and CDR2 sequences are KGHSH and LQKENI. CDR3 in amino acids: CASSPEGTEAFF. In nucleotides, the CDR3 is TGTGCCAGCTCACCGGAGGGCACTGAAGCTTTCTTT.

The rearrangement uses TRBV2 and TRBJ2-7, with 8 bases aligning to TRBD2. Germline CDR1 and CDR2: SNHLY and FYNNEI. V shed 8 bases and J 4 bases; nucleotides not matched to a gene: 13. The length of the CDR3 is 15 residues. The CDR3 DNA reads as TGTGCCAGCCAATGGGGGGCTAGCGGGCTGTACGAGCAGTACTTC. Amino acids: CASQWGASGLYEQYF.

This chain connects TRBV4-3 to TRBJ1-2; perhaps TRBD1 as D (6 bases). Germline loops: CDR1 LGHNA, CDR2 YSLEER. The V end was cut by 0 bases, the J end by 6 bases, with 14 bases between. The CDR3 totals 15 residues. The CDR3 sequence is CASSQDLFGDNGYTF. In nucleotides, the CDR3 is TGCGCCAGCAGCCAAGATCTTTTTGGGGACAATGGCTACACCTTC.

This clone has only one observation. The rearrangement links TRBV4-2 to TRBJ2-7, with 7 bases matching TRBD1. Germline V gene lookup returns CDR1 LGHNA and CDR2 YNFKEQ. The CDR3 loop spans 13 amino acids. The V gene end was trimmed by 5 bases and the J gene end by 2 bases; junction bases not matched to a gene: 3. Written as DNA, the CDR3 is TGTGCCAGCAGCATCGGGACAGCCTACGAGCAGTACTTC. Translating gives CASSIGTAYEQYF.

The V gene is TRBV5-4, the J gene TRBJ1-2; D is ambiguous. There are 11 residues in the CDR3. The V gene's germline CDR1 is SGHNT and CDR2 YYREEE (reference sequence). The V and J ends lost 3 bases and 3 bases respectively, with 3 bases between them. The CDR3 reads CASSSYYGYTF. The CDR3, as DNA: TGTGCCAGCAGCTCATACTATGGCTACACCTTC.

The chain uses TRBV6-5 and TRBJ2-7; D ambiguous. The CDR3 length is 14 residues. The germline V gene encodes CDR1 MNHEY and CDR2 SVGAGI. V was cut by 6 bases and J by 1 base, with 13 bases left in between. Here the CDR3 DNA reads TGTGCCAGCAGCCCGACCCTCTTTTCCTACGAGCAGTACTTC. Translation: CASSPTLFSYEQYF.

The chain carries TRBV5-5 and TRBJ1-2; D gene unclear. V lost 5 bases to trimming and J lost 2 bases, with 16 bases between them. The germline V gene encodes CDR1 SGHKS and CDR2 YYEKEE (reference sequence). The CDR3 sequence is 15 residues long. CDR3 loop: CASRRLLIPNYGYTF. CDR3 sequence (DNA): TGTGCCAGCAGGCGACTCCTAATCCCCAACTATGGCTACACCTTC.

The chain carries TRBV19 and TRBJ2-3; D is possibly TRBD1 (7 bases). V was trimmed by 9 bases and J by 2 bases, leaving 18 bases between them. The CDR3 has 15 amino acids. The V gene's germline CDR1 is LNHDA and CDR2 SQIVND (reference sequence). The CDR3, as DNA: TGTGCCAGCGCGGGACAGTCTATACTCACAGATACGCAGTATTTT. Amino acid sequence: CASAGQSILTDTQYF.

This chain uses TRBV27 with TRBJ1-6; 11 nucleotides match TRBD1. J was trimmed by 9 bases and V by 11 bases; bases with no gene match: 12. CDR3 length: 15 amino acids. Germline V gene lookup returns CDR1 MNHEY and CDR2 SMNVEV (reference sequence). CDR3 nucleotide sequence: TGTGCCGGACAACCCGGGACAGGGGGGGGTTCACCCCTCCACTTT. Protein product: CAGQPGTGGGSPLHF.

The rearrangement links TRBV7-2 to TRBJ1-3; tentative D call: TRBD1 (5 bases). This CDR3 comprises 15 residues. CDR1 and CDR2 (germline): SGHTA, FQGNSA. The germline V and J ends were trimmed by 6 bases and 1 base, with 13 bases remaining between them. The CDR3, as DNA: TGTGCCAGCAGATCCAGGGTTGTATCTGGAAACACCATATATTTT. This codes for CASRSRVVSGNTIYF.

The rearrangement joins TRBV18 to TRBJ1-3, with D unclear. The CDR3 runs to 14 residues. V was clipped by 0 bases and J by 6 bases, with 9 bases between them. Germline-derived CDR1 and CDR2 are KGHSH and LQKENI. CDR3 DNA: TGTGCCAGCTCACCACCAAGCGGAGAAAACACCATATATTTT. It is translated as CASSPPSGENTIYF.